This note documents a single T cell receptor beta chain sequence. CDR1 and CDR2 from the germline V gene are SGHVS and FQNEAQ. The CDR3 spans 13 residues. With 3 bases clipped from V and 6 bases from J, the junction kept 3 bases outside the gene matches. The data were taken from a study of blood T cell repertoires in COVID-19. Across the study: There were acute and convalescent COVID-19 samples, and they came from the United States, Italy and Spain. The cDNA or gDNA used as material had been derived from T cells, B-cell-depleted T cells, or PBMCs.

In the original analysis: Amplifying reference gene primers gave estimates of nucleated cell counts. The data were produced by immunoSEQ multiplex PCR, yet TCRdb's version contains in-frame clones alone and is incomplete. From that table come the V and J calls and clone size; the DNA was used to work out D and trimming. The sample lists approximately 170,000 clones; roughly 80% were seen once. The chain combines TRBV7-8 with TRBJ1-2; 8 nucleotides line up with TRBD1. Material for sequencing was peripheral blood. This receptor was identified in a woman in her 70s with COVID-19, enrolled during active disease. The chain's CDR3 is CASSLDRAHGYTF. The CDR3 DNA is TGTGCCAGCAGCTTGGACAGGGCGCATGGCTACACCTTC.